This T cell receptor (beta chain) stems from a study of T cells in Graves' hyperthyroidism and ophthalmopathy. The wider study: Once the initial diagnosis was made, peripheral blood was obtained before any treatment.

The CDR3 loop spans 13 amino acids. Germline values: CDR1 MNHNS, CDR2 SASEGT. Between the trimmed V and J ends, which lost 7 bases and 2 bases, there was a span of 9 bases. From RNA transcripts, TCR beta CDR3 regions were amplified. The HTBI primer set was used in a first-round RT-PCR of the TCR CDR3. Each CDR3 protein gets one entry after TCRdb re-called the multiplex PCR reads with MiXCR. The table includes over 300,000 distinct CDR3 sequences, approximately 15% detected once. This clonotype was recorded many times. Sequenced: blood. V and J are TRBV6-1 and TRBJ2-1, with unresolved D. This TCR derives from a middle-aged woman with Graves' ophthalmopathy. CDR3 protein: CASTRLPYNEQFF. CDR3 coding DNA: TGTGCCAGCACAAGGTTACCCTACAATGAGCAGTTCTTC.